This TCR beta chain appears in the sequencing data of a study of OX40 agonist ivuxolimab in advanced cancers. At the level of the study: Hepatocellular carcinoma, melanoma, renal cell or head and neck cancer affected the dose-escalation patients.

Germline CDR1 is LNHDA and CDR2 is SQIVND (reference sequence). This CDR3 has 13 residues. V was shortened by 7 bases and J by 6 bases, with 15 bases between the two germline ends. Sequencing used immunoSEQ multiplex PCR; TCRdb keeps in-frame clones, though not all of them. The data show some 100,000 clones, approximately 80% seen once. The sequencing here drew on CD4+ or CD8+ T cells sorted from blood, taken in a trial of the OX40 agonist ivuxolimab. The source of this sequence is an adult with an advanced solid tumor such as melanoma, head and neck, liver or kidney cancer. This chain joins TRBV19 and TRBJ1-2, with D possibly TRBD1 on 5 matching bases. CDR3 loop: CASTQGYGDGYTF. The DNA for the CDR3 is TGTGCCAGTACGCAGGGATACGGTGATGGCTACACCTTC.